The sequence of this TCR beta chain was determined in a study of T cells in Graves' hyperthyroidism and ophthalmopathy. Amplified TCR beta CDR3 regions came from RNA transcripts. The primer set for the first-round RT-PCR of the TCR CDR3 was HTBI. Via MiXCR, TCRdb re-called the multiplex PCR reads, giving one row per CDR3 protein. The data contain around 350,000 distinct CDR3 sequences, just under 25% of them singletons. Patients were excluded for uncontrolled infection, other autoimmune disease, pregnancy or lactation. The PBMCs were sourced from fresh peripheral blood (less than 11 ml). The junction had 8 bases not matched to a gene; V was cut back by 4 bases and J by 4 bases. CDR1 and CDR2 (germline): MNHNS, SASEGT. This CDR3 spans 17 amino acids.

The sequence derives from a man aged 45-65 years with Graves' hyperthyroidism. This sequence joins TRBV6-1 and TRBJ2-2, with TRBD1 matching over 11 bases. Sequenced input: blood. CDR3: CASSAGTGGSVTGELFF. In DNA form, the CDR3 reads TGTGCCAGCAGTGCCGGGACAGGGGGTTCGGTCACCGGGGAGCTGTTTTTT.